A selection of T cell receptor beta chains follows, all from one sample in a study of identifying expanded T cells in peripheral blood. Only in-frame clones appear in the TCRdb table, and some are missing; sequencing was by immunoSEQ multiplex PCR. Of about 50,000 clones detected, around 82% appear once; the ten largest clones hold less than 15%. The source material was blood. These receptors came from a person aged 18-70 years in good health. Each CDR3 is given with its conserved first and last residue. Each record gives: V gene, J gene, D gene, clone size, CDR3 DNA, CDR3 protein. D genes are given only for firm matches. A clone size is listed for some rows: how often the clone was seen (once, few, many), or a class if it is expanded.

>TRBV10-3|TRBJ1-4|-|-
TGTGCCATCAGTGAGTCTTTGGCAGCCTCAACTAATGAAAAACTGTTTTTT
CAISESLAASTNEKLFF
>TRBV5-6|TRBJ1-2|-|-
TGTGCCAGCAGCTTTGGGGCACAGGCGTTGGGGGGCTACACCTTC
CASSFGAQALGGYTF
>TRBV7-9|TRBJ2-5|TRBD2|-
TGTGCCAGCACCCGAGCGGGGGTAGAGACCCAGTACTTC
CASTRAGVETQYF
>TRBV6-1|TRBJ2-1|-|-
TGTGCCAGCAGTGTCGACAGTGTGAATGAGCAGTTCTTC
CASSVDSVNEQFF
>TRBV29-1|TRBJ2-3|-|once
TGCAGCGTTGACTACAGCACAGATACGCAGTATTTT
CSVDYSTDTQYF
>TRBV21-1|TRBJ1-6|-|few
TGTGCCAGCAGCCCTTACCGCAGGCAGACAGTCCCACCCCTCCACTTT
CASSPYRRQTVPPLHF
>TRBV29-1|TRBJ2-5|-|-
TGCAGCGTTGATCAGCAAGAGACCCAGTACTTC
CSVDQQETQYF
>TRBV14|TRBJ1-2|-|-
TGTGCCAGCAGCCAAGATTTTAGAGATTTTTCGGGCTACACCTTC
CASSQDFRDFSGYTF
>TRBV7-2|TRBJ2-1|TRBD2|-
TGTGCCAGCAGCTCGGGACTAGTTTTCAATGAGCAGTTCTTC
CASSSGLVFNEQFF
>TRBV18|TRBJ1-1|TRBD1|-
TGTGCCAGCTCCCCACAGGGGGCGAACACTGAAGCTTTCTTT
CASSPQGANTEAFF
>TRBV10-3|TRBJ2-7|-|-
TGTGCCATCAGTGAAGGGGGACTCGCCAGGCTAGGACGGGGAGAGCAGTACTTC
CAISEGGLARLGRGEQYF
>TRBV10-3|TRBJ1-1|-|-
TGTGCCATCAGTGAGTCTAGGGGTAACACTGAAGCTTTCTTT
CAISESRGNTEAFF
>TRBV5-1|TRBJ2-3|TRBD2|-
TGCGCCAGCAGCTCGAGTAGCGGGGCAGATACGCAGTATTTT
CASSSSSGADTQYF
>TRBV7-9|TRBJ2-7|TRBD2|-
TGTGCCAGCAGCTTAGATCCCGGTAGCGGGACCTACTACGAGCAGTACTTC
CASSLDPGSGTYYEQYF
>TRBV5-6|TRBJ1-4|-|-
TGTGCCAGCAGCTTGGGAGGGGTAGATGAAAAACTGTTTTTT
CASSLGGVDEKLFF
>TRBV5-1|TRBJ2-1|-|-
TGCGCCAGCAGCTTGAGGGTTGACAATGAGCAGTTCTTC
CASSLRVDNEQFF
>TRBV18|TRBJ1-1|-|-
TGTGCCAGCTCACCGCCAGGGCCATGGAACACTGAAGCTTTCTTT
CASSPPGPWNTEAFF